This TCR beta chain was identified during a study of T cells in Graves' hyperthyroidism and ophthalmopathy. This clonotype has a handful of counts. The germline gives CDR1 SGHAT, CDR2 FQNNGV. Trimming removed 3 bases at V and 2 bases at J, with 16 bases between. This CDR3 is 16 amino acids long. RNA transcripts provided the source from which TCR beta CDR3 regions were amplified. When the TCR CDR3 underwent first-round RT-PCR, the HTBI primer set was used. TCRdb independently ran MiXCR on the multiplex PCR reads; one entry per CDR3 protein. The sample yields more than 350,000 distinct CDR3 sequences, 14% to 15% seen once.

This sequence joins TRBV11-2 and TRBJ2-5, with D possibly matching TRBD2 (7 bases). Sequencing was carried out using blood. This clonotype was obtained from a woman aged 25 to 39 with Graves' hyperthyroidism. The CDR3 DNA reads as TGTGCCAGCAGCTTGGGGGGGGGCCCAAGGCAAGAGACCCAGTACTTC. Its translation: CASSLGGGPRQETQYF.